The 13 T cell receptor beta chains below come from one sample, sequenced in a study of Tregs in tolerant kidney transplant recipients. Some clones are missing from TCRdb's copy, which holds only in-frame ones; the method was immunoSEQ multiplex PCR. The data hold 75,000 to 100,000 clones, with around 90% observed a single time. Sequenced sample: CD8+ T cells from blood. The origin of the receptors is a human donor in good health.

The CDR3 reads CASSGSGGATTGELFF. The CDR3 DNA reads TGCGCCAGCAGTGGTAGCGGGGGGGCGACCACCGGGGAGCTGTTTTTT. The rearrangement uses TRBV10-1 and TRBJ2-2; 11 bases map to TRBD2. The CDR3 has 16 amino acids. Per germline, CDR1 WNHNN and CDR2 SYGVQD (reference sequence). Trimming removed 4 bases from V and 4 bases from J; junction bases left unmatched: 5.

The sample holds one count of this clone. The gene calls are TRBV5-1 and TRBJ2-7; possible D gene TRBD1, 8 bases. The V and J ends lost 5 bases and 2 bases respectively, with 17 bases between them. Germline CDR1 SGHRS, CDR2 YFSETQ. The CDR3 spans 15 residues. CDR3 in amino acids: CASSPTGGEAYEQYF. The CDR3 coding sequence is TGCGCCAGCAGTCCCACAGGGGGGGAGGCCTACGAGCAGTACTTC.

The CDR3 coding sequence is TGTGCCAGCAGTGAAGTTGGGACAGGGAGGGCTGAAGCTTTCTTT. Its protein product is CASSEVGTGRAEAFF. The chain uses TRBV2 and TRBJ1-1, with 9 nucleotides matching TRBD1. Germline CDR1 reads SNHLY; CDR2 reads FYNNEI. Trimming at V came to 1 base and at J to 6 bases, leaving 6 bases not matched to a gene. There are 15 residues in the CDR3.

J is TRBJ2-2 and V is TRBV7-6; the D is unclear. Trimming shortened V by 7 bases and J by 0 bases, and 12 bases separated the two germline ends. The germline V gene encodes CDR1 SGHVS and CDR2 FNYEAQ. The CDR3 is 15 amino acids. This CDR3 reads CASTPMVANTGELFF. In DNA, the CDR3 is TGTGCCAGCACCCCTATGGTCGCGAACACCGGGGAGCTGTTTTTT. Together with reference TRBV7-6 and TRBJ2-2, the CDR3 gives the full variable domain: GAGVSQSPRYKVTKRGQDVALRCDPISGHVSLYWYRQALGQGPEFLTYFNYEAQQDKSGLPNDRFSAERPEGSISTLTIQRTEQRDSAMYRCASTPMVANTGELFFGEGSRLTVL.

The V gene is TRBV7-9, the J gene TRBJ2-2, with D possibly being TRBD2 (6 bases). Germline V gene data show CDR1 as SEHNR and CDR2 as FQNEAQ (reference sequence). V lost 0 bases and J 16 bases, leaving 15 bases between the germline ends. This CDR3 spans 13 amino acids. The CDR3 reads CASSLAVAGGPFF. The CDR3 DNA sequence: TGTGCCAGCAGCTTAGCGGTGGCCGGGGGACCGTTTTTT.

The chain employs TRBV2 and TRBJ2-1, with unresolved D. Germline V gives CDR1 SNHLY, CDR2 FYNNEI. CDR3 length equals 16 residues. Trimming cost V 3 bases and J 0 bases, with 12 bases left between them. In DNA, the CDR3 is TGTGCCAGCAGTGACCAGCCCCGGAGCTCCTACAATGAGCAGTTCTTC. Translated: CASSDQPRSSYNEQFF.

This sequence joins TRBV9 and TRBJ2-7; 7 positions agree with TRBD1. Trimming took 0 bases from V and 3 from J; bases not matched to a gene: 6. Germline V lookup: CDR1 SGDLS, CDR2 YYNGEE. This CDR3 has 15 residues. The CDR3 DNA reads as TGTGCCAGCAGCGTAGAGGGGGCCTCCTTCTACGAGCAGTACTTC. Translation: CASSVEGASFYEQYF.

The rearrangement joins TRBV4-2 to TRBJ2-1; maybe TRBD1 (7 bases). This CDR3 has 17 residues. Trimming stripped 4 bases from V and 7 bases from J, with 23 bases between. Germline CDR1 is LGHNA and CDR2 is YNFKEQ. The CDR3 sequence: CASSRPAGQPTKNEQFF. The CDR3 region has the DNA TGTGCCAGCAGCCGGCCCGCGGGACAGCCTACGAAGAATGAGCAGTTCTTC.

This chain connects TRBV4-1 to TRBJ2-1, with D possibly being TRBD1 or TRBD2 (5 bases each). The V gene lost 1 base and the J gene lost 4 bases, with 11 bases spanning the gap. The CDR3 has 15 residues. Germline CDR1 is MGHRA and CDR2 is YSYEKL. CDR3 sequence (DNA): TGCGCCAGCAGCCAAGTACGGGGCGAGTACAATGAGCAGTTCTTC. Translating it yields CASSQVRGEYNEQFF.

CDR3 nucleotide sequence: TGCGCCAGCAGCCAAGATGAACTCCCTACGGTTTACAATGAGCAGTTCTTC. It specifies CASSQDELPTVYNEQFF. The rearrangement joins TRBV4-1 to TRBJ2-1, with D hard to call. CDR1 is MGHRA, CDR2 YSYEKL, per germline. Trimming pared 0 bases from V and 4 bases from J, leaving 16 bases between. The CDR3 loop spans 17 amino acids.

The genes are TRBV7-6 and TRBJ2-7; 8 bases map to TRBD2. Germline V gene data show CDR1 as SGHVS and CDR2 as FNYEAQ. There are 15 residues in the CDR3. The V and J ends lost 2 bases and 5 bases, in that order; junction bases with no gene match: 8. CDR3 coding DNA: TGTGCCAGCAGCTTATCGCTGGGACTAGTGAACGAGCAGTACTTC. This codes for CASSLSLGLVNEQYF.

The V call is TRBV7-8, the J call TRBJ2-2, with TRBD1 identical over 7 bases. V was clipped by 4 bases and J by 1 base; unmatched bases: 0. The CDR3 has 14 amino acids. In germline, CDR1 is SGHVS, CDR2 FQNEAQ. In DNA form, the CDR3 reads TGTGCCAGCAGCTGGACAGGGAACACCGGGGAGCTGTTTTTT. Protein product: CASSWTGNTGELFF.

CDR3 DNA: TGTGCCAGCAGCCCCGATCTCGCGGGGGGCACAGATACGCAGTATTTT. Its translation: CASSPDLAGGTDTQYF. The genes are TRBV5-4 and TRBJ2-3; 7 bases are a match to TRBD2. Germline CDR1 is SGHNT and CDR2 is YYREEE (reference sequence). The CDR3 totals 16 residues. V trimming: 4 bases; J trimming: 1 base; junction bases outside the gene matches: 9.